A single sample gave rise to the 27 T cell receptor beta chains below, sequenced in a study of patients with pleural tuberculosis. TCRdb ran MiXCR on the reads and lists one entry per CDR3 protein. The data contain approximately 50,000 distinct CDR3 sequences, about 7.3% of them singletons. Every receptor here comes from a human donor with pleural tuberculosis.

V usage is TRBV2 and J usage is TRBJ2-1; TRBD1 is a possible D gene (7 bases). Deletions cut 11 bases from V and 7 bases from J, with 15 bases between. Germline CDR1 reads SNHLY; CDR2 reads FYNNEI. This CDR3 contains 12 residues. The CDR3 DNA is TGTGCCGGCACAGGGGAGGTGAATGAGCAGTTCTTC. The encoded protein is CAGTGEVNEQFF.

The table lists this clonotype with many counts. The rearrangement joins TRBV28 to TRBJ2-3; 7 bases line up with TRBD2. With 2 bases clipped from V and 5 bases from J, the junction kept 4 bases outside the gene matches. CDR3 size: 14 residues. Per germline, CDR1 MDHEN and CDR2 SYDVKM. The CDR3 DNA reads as TGTGCCAGCAGTTTAGCGGGAGATGGAGATACGCAGTATTTT. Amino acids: CASSLAGDGDTQYF.

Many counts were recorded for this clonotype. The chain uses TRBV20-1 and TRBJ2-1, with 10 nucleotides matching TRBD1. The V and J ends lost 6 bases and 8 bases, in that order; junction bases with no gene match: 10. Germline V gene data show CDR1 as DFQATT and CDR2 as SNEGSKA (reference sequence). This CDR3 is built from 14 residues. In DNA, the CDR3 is TGCAGTGCCCCAAGGGGACAGGGGACAGATGAGCAGTTCTTC. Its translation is CSAPRGQGTDEQFF.

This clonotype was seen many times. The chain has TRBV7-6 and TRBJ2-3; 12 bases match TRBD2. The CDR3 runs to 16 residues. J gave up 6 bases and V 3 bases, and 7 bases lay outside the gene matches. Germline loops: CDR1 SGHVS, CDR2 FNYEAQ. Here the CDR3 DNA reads TGTGCCAGCAGCTTCGGACTAGCGGGACCTCAGGATACGCAGTATTTT. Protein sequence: CASSFGLAGPQDTQYF.

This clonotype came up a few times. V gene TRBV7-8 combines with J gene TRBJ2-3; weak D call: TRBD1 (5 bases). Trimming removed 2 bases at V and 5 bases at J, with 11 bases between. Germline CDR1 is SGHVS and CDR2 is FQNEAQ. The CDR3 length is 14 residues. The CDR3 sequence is CASSLSGSGDTQYF. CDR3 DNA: TGTGCCAGCAGCTTATCAGGGTCCGGAGATACGCAGTATTTT. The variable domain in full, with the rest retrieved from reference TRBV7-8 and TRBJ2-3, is GAGVSQSPRYKVAKRGQDVALRCDPISGHVSLFWYQQALGQGPEFLTYFQNEAQLDKSGLPSDRFFAERPEGSVSTLKIQRTQQEDSAVYLCASSLSGSGDTQYFGPGTRLTVL.

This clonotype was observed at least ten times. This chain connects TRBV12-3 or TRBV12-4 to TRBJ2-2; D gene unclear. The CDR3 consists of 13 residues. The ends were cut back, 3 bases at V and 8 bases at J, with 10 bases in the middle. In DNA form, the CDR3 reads TGTGCCAGCAGTTTTCTAGTCCGAGGGGAGCTGTTTTTT. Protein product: CASSFLVRGELFF.

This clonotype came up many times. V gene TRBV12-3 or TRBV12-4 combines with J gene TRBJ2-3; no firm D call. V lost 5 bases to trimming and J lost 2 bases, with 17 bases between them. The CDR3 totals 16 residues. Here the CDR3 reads CASSPNSSPPTDTQYF. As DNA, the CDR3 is TGTGCCAGCAGTCCGAATAGTTCACCACCCACAGATACGCAGTATTTT.

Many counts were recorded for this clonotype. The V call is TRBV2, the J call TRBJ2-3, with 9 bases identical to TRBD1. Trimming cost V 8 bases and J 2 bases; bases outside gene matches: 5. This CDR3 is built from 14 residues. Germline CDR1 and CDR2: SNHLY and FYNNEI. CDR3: CASPGQGPTDTQYF. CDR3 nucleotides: TGTGCCAGCCCGGGACAGGGACCCACAGATACGCAGTATTTT.

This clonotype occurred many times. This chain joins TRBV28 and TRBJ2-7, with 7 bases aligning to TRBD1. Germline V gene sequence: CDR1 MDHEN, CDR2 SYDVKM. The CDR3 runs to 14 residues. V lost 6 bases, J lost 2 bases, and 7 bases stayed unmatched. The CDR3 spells CASSVGTVTYEQYV. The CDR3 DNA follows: TGTGCCAGCAGCGTCGGGACAGTAACCTACGAGCAGTACGTC.

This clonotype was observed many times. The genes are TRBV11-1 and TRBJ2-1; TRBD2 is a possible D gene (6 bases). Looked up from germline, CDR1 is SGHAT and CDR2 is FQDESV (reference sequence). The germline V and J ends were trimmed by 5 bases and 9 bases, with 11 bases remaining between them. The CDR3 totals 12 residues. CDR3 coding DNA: TGTGCCAGCAGCAAGACTAGTTTTGAGCAGTTCTTC. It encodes CASSKTSFEQFF.

CDR3 DNA sequence: TGTGCCAGCAGCTTAAAAGCGGGGGGTATTCAGTACTTC. Protein sequence: CASSLKAGGIQYF. The chain couples TRBV11-2 to TRBJ2-4, with 9 bases identical to TRBD2. Germline CDR1 and CDR2: SGHAT and FQNNGV. The CDR3 consists of 13 residues. V lost 2 bases and J lost 10; bases outside the gene matches: 3. Variable domain in full (rest from reference TRBV11-2 and TRBJ2-4): EAGVAQSPRYKIIEKRQSVAFWCNPISGHATLYWYQQILGQGPKLLIQFQNNGVVDDSQLPKDRFSAERLKGVDSTLKIQPAKLEDSAVYLCASSLKAGGIQYFGAGTRLSVL.

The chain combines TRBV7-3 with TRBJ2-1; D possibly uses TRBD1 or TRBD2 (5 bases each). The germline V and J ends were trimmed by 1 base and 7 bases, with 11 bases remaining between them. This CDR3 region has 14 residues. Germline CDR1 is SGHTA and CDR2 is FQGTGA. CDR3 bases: TGTGCCAGCAGCTTAATGGGACCAGAAAATGAGCAGTTCTTC. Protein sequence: CASSLMGPENEQFF.

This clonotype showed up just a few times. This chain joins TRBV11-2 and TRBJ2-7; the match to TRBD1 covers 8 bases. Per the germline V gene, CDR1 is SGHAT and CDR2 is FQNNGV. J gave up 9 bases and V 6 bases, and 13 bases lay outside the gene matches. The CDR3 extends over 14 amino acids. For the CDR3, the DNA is TGTGCCAGCAGACGGACAGGGCTTCTAGTATGGCAGTACGTC. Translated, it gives CASRRTGLLVWQYV.

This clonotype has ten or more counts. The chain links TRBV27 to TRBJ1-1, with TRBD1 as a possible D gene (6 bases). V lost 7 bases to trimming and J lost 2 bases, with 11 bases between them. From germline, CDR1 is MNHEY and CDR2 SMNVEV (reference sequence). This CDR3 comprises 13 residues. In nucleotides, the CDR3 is TGTGCCAGCACCCTAGGGGGTAACACTGAAGCTTTCTTT. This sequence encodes CASTLGGNTEAFF.

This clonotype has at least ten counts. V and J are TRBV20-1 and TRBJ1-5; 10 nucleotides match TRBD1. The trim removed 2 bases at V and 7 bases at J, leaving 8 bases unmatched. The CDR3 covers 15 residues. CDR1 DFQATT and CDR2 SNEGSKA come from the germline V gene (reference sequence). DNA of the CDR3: TGCAGTGCTAGATCCCCCCGGGACAGGGGACAGCCCCAGCATTTT. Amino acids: CSARSPRDRGQPQHF.

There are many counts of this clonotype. CDR3 in DNA: TGTGCCAGCAGTTTGGGACAACGGGGCTACACCTTC. The encoded protein is CASSLGQRGYTF. The genes are TRBV28 and TRBJ1-2; weak D call: TRBD1 (6 bases). CDR1 and CDR2 (germline): MDHEN, SYDVKM. Trimming removed 3 bases at V and 8 bases at J, with 10 bases between. CDR3 size: 12 residues.

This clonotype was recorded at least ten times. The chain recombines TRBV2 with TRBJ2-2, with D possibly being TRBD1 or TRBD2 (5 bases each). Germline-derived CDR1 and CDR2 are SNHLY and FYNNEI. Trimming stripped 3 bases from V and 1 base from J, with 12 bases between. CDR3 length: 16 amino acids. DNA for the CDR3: TGTGCCAGCAGTGAGAGGGGAGAACGGAACACCGGGGAGCTGTTTTTT. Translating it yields CASSERGERNTGELFF. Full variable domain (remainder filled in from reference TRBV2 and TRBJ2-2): EPEVTQTPSHQVTQMGQEVILRCVPISNHLYFYWYRQILGQKVEFLVSFYNNEISEKSEIFDDQFSVERPDGSNFTLKIRSTKLEDSAMYFCASSERGERNTGELFFGEGSRLTVL.

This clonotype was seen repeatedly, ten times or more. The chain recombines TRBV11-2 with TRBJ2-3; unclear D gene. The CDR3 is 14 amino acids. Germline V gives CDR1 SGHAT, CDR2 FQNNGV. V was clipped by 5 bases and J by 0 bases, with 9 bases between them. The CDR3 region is CASSTDWSTDTQYF. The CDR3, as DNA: TGTGCCAGCAGCACCGACTGGAGCACAGATACGCAGTATTTT.

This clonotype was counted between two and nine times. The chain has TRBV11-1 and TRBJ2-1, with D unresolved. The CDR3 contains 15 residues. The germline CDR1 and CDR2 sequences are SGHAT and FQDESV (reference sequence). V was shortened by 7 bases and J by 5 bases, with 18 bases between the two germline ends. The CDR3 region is CASTETPWTNNEQFF. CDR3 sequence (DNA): TGTGCCAGCACCGAGACCCCCTGGACCAACAATGAGCAGTTCTTC.

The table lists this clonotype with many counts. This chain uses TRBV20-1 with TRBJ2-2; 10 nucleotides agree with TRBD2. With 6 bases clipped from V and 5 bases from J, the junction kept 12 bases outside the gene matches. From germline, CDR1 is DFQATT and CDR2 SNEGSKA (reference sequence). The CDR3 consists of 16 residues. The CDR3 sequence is CSAIWASGSRTGELFF. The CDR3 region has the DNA TGCAGTGCCATTTGGGCTAGCGGGAGTCGGACCGGGGAGCTGTTTTTT.

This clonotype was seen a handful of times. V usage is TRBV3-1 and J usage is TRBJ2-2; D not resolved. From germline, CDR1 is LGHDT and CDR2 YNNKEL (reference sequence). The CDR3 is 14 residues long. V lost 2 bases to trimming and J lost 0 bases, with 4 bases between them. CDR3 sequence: CASSQQPNTGELFF. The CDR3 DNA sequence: TGTGCCAGCAGCCAACAGCCGAACACCGGGGAGCTGTTTTTT.

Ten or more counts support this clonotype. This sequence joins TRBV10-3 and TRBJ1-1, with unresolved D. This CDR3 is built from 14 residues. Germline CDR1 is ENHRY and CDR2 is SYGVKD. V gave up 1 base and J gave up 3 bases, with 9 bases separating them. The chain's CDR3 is CAISEWIADTEAFF. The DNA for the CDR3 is TGTGCCATCAGTGAGTGGATAGCCGACACTGAAGCTTTCTTT.

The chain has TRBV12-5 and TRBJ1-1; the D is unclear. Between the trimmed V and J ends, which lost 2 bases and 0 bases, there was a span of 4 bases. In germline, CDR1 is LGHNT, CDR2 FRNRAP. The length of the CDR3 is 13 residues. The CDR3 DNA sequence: TGTGCTAGTGGTTTGTCACTGAACACTGAAGCTTTCTTT. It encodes CASGLSLNTEAFF.

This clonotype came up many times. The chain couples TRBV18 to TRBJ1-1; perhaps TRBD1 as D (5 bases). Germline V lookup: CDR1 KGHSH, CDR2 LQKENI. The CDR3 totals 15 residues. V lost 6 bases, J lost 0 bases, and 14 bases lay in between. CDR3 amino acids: CASSPRVIMNTEAFF. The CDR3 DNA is TGTGCCAGCTCCCCCAGGGTAATTATGAACACTGAAGCTTTCTTT.

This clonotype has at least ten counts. CDR3 region: CASRPEYGYTF. DNA of the CDR3: TGTGCCAGCCGGCCGGAGTATGGCTACACCTTC. The V and J genes are TRBV28 and TRBJ1-2; D is uncertain. The CDR3 runs to 11 residues. The germline V gene has CDR1 MDHEN and CDR2 SYDVKM. With 8 bases removed from V and 5 bases from J, the gap between germline ends came to 9 bases.

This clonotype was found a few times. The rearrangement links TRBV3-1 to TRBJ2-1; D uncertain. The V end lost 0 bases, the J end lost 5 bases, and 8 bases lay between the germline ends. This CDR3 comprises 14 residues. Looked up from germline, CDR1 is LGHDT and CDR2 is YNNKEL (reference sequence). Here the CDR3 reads CASSQDPQDNEQFF. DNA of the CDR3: TGTGCCAGCAGCCAAGATCCGCAGGACAATGAGCAGTTCTTC.

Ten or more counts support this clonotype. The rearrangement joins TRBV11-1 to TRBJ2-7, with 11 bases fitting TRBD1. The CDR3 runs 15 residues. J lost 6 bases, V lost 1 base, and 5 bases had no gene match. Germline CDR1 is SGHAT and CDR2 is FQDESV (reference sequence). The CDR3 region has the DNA TGTGCCAGCAGCTTAGGGGGACAGGGGGACGGCGAGCAGTACGTC. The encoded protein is CASSLGGQGDGEQYV.